This TCR beta chain comes out of a study of blood T cell repertoires in COVID-19. Clones were read by immunoSEQ multiplex PCR, and TCRdb kept only the in-frame ones, dropping some. The data hold about 200,000 clones, with 85% to 90% observed a single time. J gave up 1 base and V 4 bases, and 4 bases lay outside the gene matches. Germline-derived CDR1 and CDR2 are ENHRY and SYGVKD. The CDR3 runs 15 residues. The chain uses TRBV10-3 and TRBJ2-3; the match to TRBD1 covers 8 bases. The TCR originated in a man between 18 and 29 years old with active or convalescent COVID-19. The sequencing sample was made of peripheral blood. CDR3 amino acids: CAISGHRGGTDTQYF. As DNA, the CDR3 is TGTGCCATCAGTGGTCACAGGGGGGGCACAGATACGCAGTATTTT.